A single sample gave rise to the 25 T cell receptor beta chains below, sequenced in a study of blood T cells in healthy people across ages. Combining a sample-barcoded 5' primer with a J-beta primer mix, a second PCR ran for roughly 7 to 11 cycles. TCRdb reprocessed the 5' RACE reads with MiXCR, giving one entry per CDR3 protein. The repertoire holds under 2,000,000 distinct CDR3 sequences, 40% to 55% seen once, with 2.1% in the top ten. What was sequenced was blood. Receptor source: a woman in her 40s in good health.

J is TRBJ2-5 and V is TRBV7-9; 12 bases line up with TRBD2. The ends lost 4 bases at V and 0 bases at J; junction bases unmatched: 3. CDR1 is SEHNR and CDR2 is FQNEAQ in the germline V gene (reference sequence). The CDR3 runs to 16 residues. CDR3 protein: CASSSGLAGNQETQYF. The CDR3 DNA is TGTGCCAGCAGCTCCGGACTAGCGGGGAACCAAGAGACCCAGTACTTC. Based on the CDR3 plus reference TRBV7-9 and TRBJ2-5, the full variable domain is DTGVSQNPRHKITKRGQNVTFRCDPISEHNRLYWYRQTLGQGPEFLTYFQNEAQLEKSRLLSDRFSAERPKGSFSTLEIQRTEQGDSAMYLCASSSGLAGNQETQYFGPGTRLLVL.

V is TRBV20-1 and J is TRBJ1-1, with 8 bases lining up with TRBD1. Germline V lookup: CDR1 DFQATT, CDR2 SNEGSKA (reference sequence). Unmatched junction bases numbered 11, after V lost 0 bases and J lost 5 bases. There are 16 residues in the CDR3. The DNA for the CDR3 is TGCAGTGCTAGAGATCCCCAGACAGGGGTGAGAACTGAAGCTTTCTTT. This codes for CSARDPQTGVRTEAFF.

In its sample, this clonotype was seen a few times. The CDR3 protein is CASSLLQWTEAFF. The CDR3 DNA sequence: TGTGCCAGCAGCTTATTACAATGGACTGAAGCTTTCTTT. This chain uses TRBV7-2 with TRBJ1-1, with D unresolved. Trimming pared 2 bases from V and 5 bases from J, leaving 9 bases between. This CDR3 comprises 13 residues. Germline V gives CDR1 SGHTA, CDR2 FQGNSA.

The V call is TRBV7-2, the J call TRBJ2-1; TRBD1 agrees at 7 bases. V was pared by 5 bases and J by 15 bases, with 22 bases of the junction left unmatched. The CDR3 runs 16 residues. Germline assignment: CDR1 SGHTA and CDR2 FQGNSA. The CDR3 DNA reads TGTGCCAGCAGCCAAAGCCGACAGGGAAATCGGCGATCTCCGTTCTTC. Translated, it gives CASSQSRQGNRRSPFF.

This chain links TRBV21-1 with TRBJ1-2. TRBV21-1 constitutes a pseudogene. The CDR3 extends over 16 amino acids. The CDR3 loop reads CASSKFPRASNYGYTF. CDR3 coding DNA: TGTGCCAGCAGCAAATTCCCCAGGGCCTCTAACTATGGCTACACCTTC.

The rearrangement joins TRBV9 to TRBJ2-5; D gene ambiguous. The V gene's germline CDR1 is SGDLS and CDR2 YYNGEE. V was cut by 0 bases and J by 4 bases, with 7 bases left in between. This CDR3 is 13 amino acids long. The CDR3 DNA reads TGTGCCAGCAGCGTAGGGCCGCTAGAGACCCAGTACTTC. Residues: CASSVGPLETQYF.

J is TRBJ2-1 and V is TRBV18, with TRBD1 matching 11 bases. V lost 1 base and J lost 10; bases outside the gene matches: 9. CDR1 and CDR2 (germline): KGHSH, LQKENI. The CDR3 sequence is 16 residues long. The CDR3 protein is CASSPQGQGALGEQFF. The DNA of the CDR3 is TGTGCCAGCTCACCACAAGGACAGGGGGCTCTCGGGGAGCAGTTCTTC.

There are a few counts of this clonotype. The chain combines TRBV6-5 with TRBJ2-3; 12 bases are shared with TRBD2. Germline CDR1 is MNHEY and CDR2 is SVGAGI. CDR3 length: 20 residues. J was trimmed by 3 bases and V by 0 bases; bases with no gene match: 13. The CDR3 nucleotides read TGTGCCAGCAGTTACTCGACCCCTCGGACTAGCGGGGATCGAACAGATACGCAGTATTTT. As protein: CASSYSTPRTSGDRTDTQYF.

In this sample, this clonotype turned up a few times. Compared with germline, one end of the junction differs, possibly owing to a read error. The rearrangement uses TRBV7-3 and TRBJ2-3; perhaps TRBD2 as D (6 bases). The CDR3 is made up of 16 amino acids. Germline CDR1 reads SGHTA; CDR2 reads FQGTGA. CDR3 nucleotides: TGTGCCAGCAGCTACGACCGGGACGGGAGCACTGATACGCAGTATTTT. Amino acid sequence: CASSYDRDGSTDTQYF.

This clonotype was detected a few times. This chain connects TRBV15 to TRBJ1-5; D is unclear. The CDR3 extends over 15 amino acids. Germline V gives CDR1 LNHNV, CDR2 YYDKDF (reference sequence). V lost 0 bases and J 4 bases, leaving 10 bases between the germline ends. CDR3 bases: TGTGCCACCAGCAGAGATTCTGGCGTTAATCAGCCCCAGCATTTT. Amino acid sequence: CATSRDSGVNQPQHF.

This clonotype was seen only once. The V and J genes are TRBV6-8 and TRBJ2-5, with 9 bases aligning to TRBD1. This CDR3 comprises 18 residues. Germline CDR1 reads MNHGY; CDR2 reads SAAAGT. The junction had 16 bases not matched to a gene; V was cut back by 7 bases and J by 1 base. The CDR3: CASIRGSGGQGFQETQYF. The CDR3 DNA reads TGTGCCAGCATCCGGGGCTCCGGGGGACAGGGATTCCAAGAGACCCAGTACTTC.

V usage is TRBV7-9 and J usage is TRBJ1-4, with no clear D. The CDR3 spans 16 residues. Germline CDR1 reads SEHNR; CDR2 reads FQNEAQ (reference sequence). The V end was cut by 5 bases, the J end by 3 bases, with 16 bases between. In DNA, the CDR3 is TGTGCCAGCAGCCAGGCTGGGTTGGTAGCTAATGAAAAACTGTTTTTT. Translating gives CASSQAGLVANEKLFF.

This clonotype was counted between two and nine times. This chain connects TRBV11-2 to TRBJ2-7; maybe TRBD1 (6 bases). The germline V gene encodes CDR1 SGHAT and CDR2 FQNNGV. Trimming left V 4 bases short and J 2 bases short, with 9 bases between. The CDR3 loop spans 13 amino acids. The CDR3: CASSWDTAYEQYF. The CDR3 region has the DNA TGTGCCAGCAGCTGGGACACCGCCTACGAGCAGTACTTC.

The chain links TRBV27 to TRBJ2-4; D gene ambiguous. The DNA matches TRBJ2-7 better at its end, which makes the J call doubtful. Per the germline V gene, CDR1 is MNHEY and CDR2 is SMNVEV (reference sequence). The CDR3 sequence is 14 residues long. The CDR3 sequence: CASSLITPPYEQYF. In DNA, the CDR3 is TGTGCCAGCAGTTTAATAACTCCTCCCTACGAGCAGTACTTC.

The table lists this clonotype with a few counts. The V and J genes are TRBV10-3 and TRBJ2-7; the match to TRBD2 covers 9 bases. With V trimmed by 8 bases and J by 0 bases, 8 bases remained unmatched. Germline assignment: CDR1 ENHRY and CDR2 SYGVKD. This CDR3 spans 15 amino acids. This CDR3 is CAIDSGGTPSYEQYF. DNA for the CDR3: TGTGCCATCGACAGCGGGGGGACCCCCTCCTACGAGCAGTACTTC.

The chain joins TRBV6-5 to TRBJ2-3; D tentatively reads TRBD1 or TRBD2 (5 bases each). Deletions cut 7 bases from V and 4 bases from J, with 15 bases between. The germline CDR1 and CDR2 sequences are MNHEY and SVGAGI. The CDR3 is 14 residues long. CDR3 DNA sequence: TGTGCCAGCAAACCGGGACCGACACCAGATACGCAGTATTTT. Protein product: CASKPGPTPDTQYF.

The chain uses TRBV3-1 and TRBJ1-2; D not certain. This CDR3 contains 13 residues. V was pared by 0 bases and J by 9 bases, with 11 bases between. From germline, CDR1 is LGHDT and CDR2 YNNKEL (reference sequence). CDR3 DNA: TGTGCCAGCAGCCAAGATATCCTGGAGAGCTACACCTTC. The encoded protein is CASSQDILESYTF.

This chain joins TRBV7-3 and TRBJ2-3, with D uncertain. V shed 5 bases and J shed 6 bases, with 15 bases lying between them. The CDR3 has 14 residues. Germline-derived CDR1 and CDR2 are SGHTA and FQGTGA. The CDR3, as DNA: TGTGCCAGCAGCCCCCGGGCAGACGCGGATACGCAGTATTTT. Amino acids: CASSPRADADTQYF.

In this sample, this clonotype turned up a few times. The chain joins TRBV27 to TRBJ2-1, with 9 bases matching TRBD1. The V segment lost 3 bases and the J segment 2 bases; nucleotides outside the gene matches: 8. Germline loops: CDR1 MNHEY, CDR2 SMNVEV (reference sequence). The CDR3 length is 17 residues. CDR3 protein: CASSFLLGDRAYNEQFF. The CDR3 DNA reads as TGTGCCAGCAGTTTCCTTCTGGGGGACAGGGCCTACAATGAGCAGTTCTTC.

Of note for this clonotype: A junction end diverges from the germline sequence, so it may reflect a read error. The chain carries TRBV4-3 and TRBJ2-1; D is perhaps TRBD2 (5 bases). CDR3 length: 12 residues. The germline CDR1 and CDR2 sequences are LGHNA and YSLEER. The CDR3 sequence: CASSQRRDERFF. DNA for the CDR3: TGCGCCAGCAGCCAACGACGGGATGAGCGGTTCTTC.

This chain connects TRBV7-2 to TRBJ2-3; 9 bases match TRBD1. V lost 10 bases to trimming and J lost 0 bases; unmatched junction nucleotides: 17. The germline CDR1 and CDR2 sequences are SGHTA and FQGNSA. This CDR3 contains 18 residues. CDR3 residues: CATSTPWGQGGSTDTQYF. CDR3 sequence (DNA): TGTGCCACTAGTACGCCCTGGGGACAGGGAGGGAGCACAGATACGCAGTATTTT.

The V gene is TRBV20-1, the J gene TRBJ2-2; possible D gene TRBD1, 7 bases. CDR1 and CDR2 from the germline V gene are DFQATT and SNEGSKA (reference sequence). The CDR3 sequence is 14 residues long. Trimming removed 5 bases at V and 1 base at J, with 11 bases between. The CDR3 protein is CSAPGDRNTGELFF. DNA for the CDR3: TGCAGTGCTCCGGGGGACAGGAACACCGGGGAGCTGTTTTTT.

The CDR3 coding sequence is TGTGCCAGCATGGGGGGGAATCAAGAGACCCAGTACTTC. Amino acid sequence: CASMGGNQETQYF. The chain uses TRBV2 and TRBJ2-5; 7 bases align to TRBD2. The CDR3 consists of 13 residues. Germline values: CDR1 SNHLY, CDR2 FYNNEI. With 7 bases clipped from V and 2 bases from J, the junction kept 4 bases outside the gene matches.

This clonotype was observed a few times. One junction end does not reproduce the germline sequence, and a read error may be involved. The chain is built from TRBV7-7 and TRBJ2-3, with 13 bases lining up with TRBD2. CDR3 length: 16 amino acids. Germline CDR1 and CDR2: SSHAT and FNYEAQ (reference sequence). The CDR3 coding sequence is TGTGCTAGCAGCGCCGGACTAGCGGGGGTCACAGATACGCAGTATTTT. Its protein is CASSAGLAGVTDTQYF.

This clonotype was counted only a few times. As DNA, the CDR3 is TGCGCCAGCAGCCCCCCTTACGGGGGGAGCACAGATACGCAGTATTTT. Its translation: CASSPPYGGSTDTQYF. The rearrangement joins TRBV5-1 to TRBJ2-3, with 7 nucleotides matching TRBD2. There are 16 residues in the CDR3. The V gene end was trimmed by 4 bases and the J gene end by 0 bases; junction bases not matched to a gene: 8. CDR1 and CDR2 (germline): SGHRS, YFSETQ.